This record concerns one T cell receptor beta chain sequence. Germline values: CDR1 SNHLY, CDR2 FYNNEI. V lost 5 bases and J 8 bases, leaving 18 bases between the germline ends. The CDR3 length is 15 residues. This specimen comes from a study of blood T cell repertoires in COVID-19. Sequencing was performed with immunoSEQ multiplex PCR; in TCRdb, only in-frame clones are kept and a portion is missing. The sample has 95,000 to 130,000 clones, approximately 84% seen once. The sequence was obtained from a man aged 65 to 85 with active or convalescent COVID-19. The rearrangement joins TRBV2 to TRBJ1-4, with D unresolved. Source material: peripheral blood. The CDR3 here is CASSPTGSSGEKLFF. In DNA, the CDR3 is TGTGCCAGCAGTCCGACTGGGTCTTCCGGGGAAAAACTGTTTTTT.